This T cell receptor beta chain emerged from a study of blood T cells in healthy people across ages. To note about this clonotype: The antigen is unknown.

The V gene lost 4 bases and the J gene lost 7 bases, with 11 bases spanning the gap. CDR1 LGHDT and CDR2 YNNKEL come from the germline V gene (reference sequence). The CDR3 length is 12 residues. Study-wide points: In older individuals, TCR beta diversity per million T cells was lower, falling roughly linearly with age.

A second PCR, run for about 7 to 11 cycles, used a sample-barcoded 5' primer plus a J-beta primer mix. A 12-random-nucleotide template-switch adaptor tagged each cDNA molecule. Using its own MiXCR run on the 5' RACE reads, TCRdb lists one record per CDR3 protein. The table lists fewer than 950,000 distinct CDR3 sequences, about 53% of them singletons. The genes are TRBV3-1 and TRBJ2-7; D ambiguous. The sequenced sample was blood. The sequence came from an elderly man in good health. CDR3 DNA: TGTGCCAGCAGCCTCCAGCTGGAGGAGCAGTACTTC. This sequence encodes CASSLQLEEQYF.